The 32 T cell receptor beta chains reported below all come from one sample, sequenced in a study of radiotherapy plus CTLA-4 blockade in lung cancer (dated by TCRdb to about 2018). The protocol used for the library was the immunoSEQ multiplex PCR assay. TCRdb retrieved this table from immuneACCESS and kept in-frame rearrangements only. Not all clones are present; in checked studies, unresolved V genes account for under half, and no reason is known for the remainder. The sample table records tens of thousands of clones; approximately 86% of these occur just once. The ten most abundant clones make up 22% of the sample. The material sequenced was peripheral blood, taken from a patient treated with radiotherapy plus ipilimumab. Receptors were obtained from a human donor with non-small cell lung cancer whose response to radiotherapy plus ipilimumab could not be evaluated.

The chain links TRBV7-2 to TRBJ2-5; D perhaps matches TRBD1 (6 bases). The CDR3 extends over 15 amino acids. CDR1 and CDR2 from the germline V gene are SGHTA and FQGNSA. With 4 bases removed from V and 3 bases from J, the gap between germline ends came to 15 bases. The CDR3 spells CASSSHRDFKETQYF. The CDR3 coding sequence is TGTGCCAGCAGCTCGCACAGGGATTTTAAAGAGACCCAGTACTTC.

This clone was found a few times. This rearrangement joins TRBV6-6 to TRBJ1-4, with D perhaps TRBD1 (6 bases). V was pared by 5 bases and J by 6 bases, with 16 bases between. The CDR3 contains 15 residues. Germline loops: CDR1 MNHNY, CDR2 SVGAGI (reference sequence). CDR3 protein: CASSGQKLGDEKLFF. For the CDR3, the DNA is TGTGCCAGCAGTGGACAGAAGTTAGGAGATGAAAAACTGTTTTTT.

The chain carries TRBV7-9 and TRBJ1-2; 8 bases agree with TRBD1. Germline V gene data show CDR1 as SEHNR and CDR2 as FQNEAQ (reference sequence). The junction had 5 bases not matched to a gene; V was cut back by 5 bases and J by 3 bases. This CDR3 contains 14 residues. The CDR3 region is CASSTGQADYGYTF. CDR3 sequence (DNA): TGTGCCAGCAGCACGGGACAGGCCGACTATGGCTACACCTTC.

The J gene is TRBJ1-2, the V gene TRBV28, with TRBD1 as a possible D gene (5 bases). CDR1 and CDR2 (germline): MDHEN, SYDVKM. The V end lost 10 bases, the J end lost 0 bases, and 24 bases lay between the germline ends. The CDR3 totals 17 residues. The CDR3: CAIAGRKSGMANYGYTF. Here the CDR3 DNA reads TGTGCCATCGCGGGACGAAAAAGCGGTATGGCTAACTATGGCTACACCTTC.

The chain is built from TRBV27 and TRBJ1-6; 9 positions agree with TRBD1. V lost 6 bases to trimming and J lost 10 bases; unmatched junction nucleotides: 13. Germline values: CDR1 MNHEY, CDR2 SMNVEV (reference sequence). The CDR3 consists of 16 residues. DNA for the CDR3: TGTGCCAGCAGGCACCAAACAGGGGGCGTAGGGTCACCCCTCCACTTT. Amino acid sequence: CASRHQTGGVGSPLHF.

The chain is built from TRBV7-6 and TRBJ1-2, with D possibly TRBD1 on 6 matching bases. The length of the CDR3 is 16 residues. Trimming pared 1 base from V and 9 bases from J, leaving 21 bases between. CDR1 is SGHVS and CDR2 is FNYEAQ in the germline V gene. The CDR3 region has the DNA TGTGCCAGCAGCTTAGAATCCGTGATACAGGGTTGGAGCTACACCTTC. Amino acids: CASSLESVIQGWSYTF.

The genes are TRBV2 and TRBJ2-4, with D tentatively TRBD1 (6 bases). CDR3 length: 11 amino acids. The ends were cut back, 6 bases at V and 9 bases at J, with 9 bases in the middle. The germline V gene encodes CDR1 SNHLY and CDR2 FYNNEI. The CDR3 region has the DNA TGTGCCAGCAGGAGGACAGTCATTCAGTACTTC. Amino acids: CASRRTVIQYF. Combining the CDR3 with reference TRBV2 and TRBJ2-4 gives the whole variable domain EPEVTQTPSHQVTQMGQEVILRCVPISNHLYFYWYRQILGQKVEFLVSFYNNEISEKSEIFDDQFSVERPDGSNFTLKIRSTKLEDSAMYFCASRRTVIQYFGAGTRLSVL.

This clone was seen a single time. The chain joins TRBV7-9 to TRBJ1-2, with TRBD1 matching over 9 bases. V was pared by 5 bases and J by 6 bases, with 4 bases of the junction left unmatched. The CDR3 is made up of 13 amino acids. The germline V gene encodes CDR1 SEHNR and CDR2 FQNEAQ (reference sequence). The CDR3 coding sequence is TGTGCCAGCAGCACCCGGACAGGGGATGGCTACACCTTC. Amino acids: CASSTRTGDGYTF.

The gene calls are TRBV7-2 and TRBJ1-6, with a weak D call TRBD1 (6 bases). Trimming removed 4 bases from V and 11 bases from J, with 15 bases in between. The CDR3 is made up of 14 amino acids. Germline CDR1 reads SGHTA; CDR2 reads FQGNSA. CDR3: CASSSPTGFPPLHF. As DNA, the CDR3 is TGTGCCAGCAGCTCACCGACAGGTTTTCCACCCCTCCACTTT.

V usage is TRBV5-5 and J usage is TRBJ1-6; no definite D call. Germline CDR1 reads SGHKS; CDR2 reads YYEKEE (reference sequence). The length of the CDR3 is 13 residues. V lost 1 base to trimming and J lost 7 bases, with 6 bases between them. CDR3 sequence: CASSLNTNSPLHF. The CDR3 DNA reads as TGTGCCAGCAGCTTGAATACAAATTCACCCCTCCACTTT.

The CDR3 is CASSGTPNTEAFF. The CDR3 region has the DNA TGTGCCAGCAGCGGGACACCTAACACTGAAGCTTTCTTT. This chain uses TRBV9 with TRBJ1-1, with a possible D match to TRBD1 (5 bases). V gave up 3 bases and J gave up 2 bases, with 8 bases separating them. The length of the CDR3 is 13 residues. Germline V gene sequence: CDR1 SGDLS, CDR2 YYNGEE.

The rearrangement joins TRBV7-8 to TRBJ2-7, with TRBD1 identical over 8 bases. This CDR3 contains 15 residues. The junction had 8 bases not matched to a gene; V was cut back by 2 bases and J by 5 bases. Germline CDR1 SGHVS, CDR2 FQNEAQ. In DNA, the CDR3 is TGTGCCAGCAGCTTATCCCTCGGACAGGGCCACGAGCAGTACTTC. This gives the protein CASSLSLGQGHEQYF.

The V gene is TRBV10-1, the J gene TRBJ1-1; D possibly corresponds to TRBD1 (6 bases). V was trimmed by 6 bases and J by 1 base, leaving 12 bases between them. CDR3 length: 14 residues. Germline V gene lookup returns CDR1 WNHNN and CDR2 SYGVQD (reference sequence). CDR3 sequence: CASSRTRGNTEAFF. The CDR3 DNA is TGCGCCAGCAGCCGAACCAGGGGGAACACTGAAGCTTTCTTT.

This chain links TRBV28 with TRBJ1-1; a weak D match, TRBD1 (5 bases). This CDR3 has 15 residues. Germline-derived CDR1 and CDR2 are MDHEN and SYDVKM. With 6 bases removed from V and 4 bases from J, the gap between germline ends came to 18 bases. This chain's CDR3 is CASSLEGGVSTEAFF. The CDR3 DNA is TGTGCCAGCAGCCTAGAGGGAGGGGTCTCCACTGAAGCTTTCTTT.

This sequence joins TRBV6-5 and TRBJ2-2, with TRBD1 identical over 8 bases. There are 15 residues in the CDR3. The germline CDR1 and CDR2 sequences are MNHEY and SVGAGI. J was trimmed by 6 bases and V by 6 bases; bases with no gene match: 9. As DNA, the CDR3 is TGTGCCAGCAGACCGGGGACAGGATTGGCCGGGGAGCTGTTTTTT. Residues: CASRPGTGLAGELFF.

This clone was counted once. The chain combines TRBV20-1 with TRBJ2-3, with 10 nucleotides matching TRBD1. The CDR3 length is 11 residues. The V and J ends lost 6 bases and 13 bases, in that order; junction bases with no gene match: 7. Germline CDR1 is DFQATT and CDR2 is SNEGSKA (reference sequence). The CDR3 here is CSARDRGEEYF. CDR3 coding DNA: TGCAGTGCCCGGGACAGGGGTGAGGAGTATTTT.

Regarding this clone: The same CDR3 arises from other DNA sequences in this sample as well. The V call is TRBV6-1, the J call TRBJ2-3, with D possibly being TRBD2 (5 bases). Germline CDR1 and CDR2: MNHNS and SASEGT. The CDR3 runs to 16 residues. V dropped 0 bases and J dropped 0 bases, with 10 bases sitting between them. As DNA, the CDR3 is TGTGCCAGCAGTGAAGCGGTTAGCGCCAGCACAGATACGCAGTATTTT. Translation gives CASSEAVSASTDTQYF.

This clone was observed a handful of times. The rearrangement uses TRBV7-2 and TRBJ2-1; D may be TRBD2 (7 bases). This CDR3 contains 18 residues. Germline V CDR1 and CDR2: SGHTA, FQGNSA. Trimming stripped 5 bases from V and 0 bases from J, with 20 bases between. The CDR3 sequence: CASSRLGARGGSYNEQFF. The CDR3, as DNA: TGTGCCAGCAGCAGATTGGGGGCGCGCGGGGGCTCCTACAATGAGCAGTTCTTC.

The table lists this clone with a count of one. The V call is TRBV5-6, the J call TRBJ1-1; D perhaps matches TRBD1 (6 bases). V was trimmed by 5 bases and J by 1 base, leaving 9 bases between them. CDR3 length: 13 amino acids. The germline V gene has CDR1 SGHDT and CDR2 YYEEEE. CDR3 bases: TGTGCCAGCAGGAGGGGGTGGAACACTGAAGCTTTCTTT. Translation gives CASRRGWNTEAFF.

The chain employs TRBV6-5 and TRBJ1-5; TRBD1 matches 8 bases. Germline CDR1 is MNHEY and CDR2 is SVGAGI. The CDR3 totals 13 residues. The ends lost 7 bases at V and 7 bases at J; junction bases unmatched: 6. The CDR3 DNA follows: TGTGCCAGCAAGCAGGGGGCGGGCCAGCCCCAGCATTTT. Protein: CASKQGAGQPQHF.

This chain connects TRBV5-1 to TRBJ2-2; TRBD2 matches at 9 bases. The V gene's germline CDR1 is SGHRS and CDR2 YFSETQ. Losses at the gene ends were 0 bases for V and 6 bases for J; bases not matched to a gene: 3. CDR3 length equals 15 residues. This chain's CDR3 is CASSLVAGGAGELFF. CDR3 nucleotide sequence: TGCGCCAGCAGCTTGGTGGCGGGAGGGGCCGGGGAGCTGTTTTTT.

V is TRBV27 and J is TRBJ1-4; the D gene is possibly TRBD1 (6 bases). This CDR3 spans 15 amino acids. Trimming cost V 6 bases and J 6 bases, with 17 bases left between them. Germline V CDR1 and CDR2: MNHEY, SMNVEV (reference sequence). CDR3: CASRPPTGPYEKLFF. CDR3 DNA: TGTGCCAGCAGACCCCCGACAGGCCCATATGAAAAACTGTTTTTT.

The J gene is TRBJ2-2, the V gene TRBV5-4; 11 nucleotides line up with TRBD2. There are 16 residues in the CDR3. The V gene's germline CDR1 is SGHNT and CDR2 YYREEE (reference sequence). The trim removed 3 bases at V and 7 bases at J, leaving 8 bases unmatched. The DNA for the CDR3 is TGTGCCAGCAGCTCCGTTAGCGGGGGGGCGGTCGGGGAGCTGTTTTTT. It translates to CASSSVSGGAVGELFF. Full variable domain (outside the CDR3, taken from reference TRBV5-4 and TRBJ2-2): ETGVTQSPTHLIKTRGQQVTLRCSSQSGHNTVSWYQQALGQGPQFIFQYYREEENGRGNFPPRFSGLQFPNYSSELNVNALELDDSALYLCASSSVSGGAVGELFFGEGSRLTVL.

This chain connects TRBV4-1 to TRBJ1-5, with 10 bases fitting TRBD1. This CDR3 spans 15 amino acids. CDR1 MGHRA and CDR2 YSYEKL come from the germline V gene. The V gene end was trimmed by 5 bases and the J gene end by 4 bases; junction bases not matched to a gene: 5. The CDR3: CASSSDRGLNQPQHF. In DNA, the CDR3 is TGCGCCAGCAGCTCAGACAGGGGGCTGAATCAGCCCCAGCATTTT.

This clone was observed a few times. The rearrangement joins TRBV7-2 to TRBJ1-5; D is undetermined. The CDR3 is made up of 13 amino acids. V was pared by 3 bases and J by 6 bases, with 9 bases between. Germline CDR1 SGHTA, CDR2 FQGNSA. CDR3 nucleotides: TGTGCCAGCAGCTTCACCCCCGGTCAGCCCCAGCATTTT. It encodes CASSFTPGQPQHF.

This chain joins TRBV27 and TRBJ2-7; 14 positions agree with TRBD2. V lost 2 bases to trimming and J lost 6 bases; unmatched junction nucleotides: 3. Germline CDR1 MNHEY, CDR2 SMNVEV (reference sequence). The CDR3 spans 15 residues. The CDR3 sequence is CASSLGTSGRIEQYF. Written as DNA, the CDR3 is TGTGCCAGCAGTTTAGGGACTAGCGGGAGAATCGAGCAGTACTTC.

J is TRBJ2-7 and V is TRBV7-2, with TRBD2 matching over 8 bases. The V and J ends lost 0 bases and 4 bases, in that order; junction bases with no gene match: 8. CDR1 is SGHTA and CDR2 is FQGNSA in the germline V gene. The CDR3 has 16 residues. The chain's CDR3 is CASSLAGAGGAYEQYF. DNA for the CDR3: TGTGCCAGCAGCTTAGCGGGGGCGGGAGGAGCATACGAGCAGTACTTC.

There are a few counts of this clone. The rearrangement uses TRBV2 and TRBJ2-7; 8 bases fit TRBD2. CDR1 is SNHLY, CDR2 FYNNEI, per germline. The trim removed 10 bases at V and 0 bases at J, leaving 5 bases unmatched. The CDR3 is made up of 13 amino acids. As DNA, the CDR3 is TGTGCCACCTCCGGGGGGGCCTCCTACGAGCAGTACTTC. Amino acid sequence: CATSGGASYEQYF.

The CDR3 region is CSARDRVEAFF. The CDR3 DNA follows: TGCAGTGCTAGAGACAGGGTTGAAGCTTTCTTT. The chain joins TRBV20-1 to TRBJ1-1, with D possibly matching TRBD1 (5 bases). In germline, CDR1 is DFQATT, CDR2 SNEGSKA (reference sequence). V was pared by 0 bases and J by 7 bases, with 6 bases between. CDR3 size: 11 residues.

The chain carries TRBV9 and TRBJ2-3, with D possibly matching TRBD2 (5 bases). This CDR3 contains 16 residues. The germline gives CDR1 SGDLS, CDR2 YYNGEE. V gave up 0 bases and J gave up 3 bases, with 14 bases separating them. CDR3 bases: TGTGCCAGCAGCGTAGCTCAAGGGAGTCGGACAGATACGCAGTATTTT. Protein product: CASSVAQGSRTDTQYF.

V gene TRBV9 combines with J gene TRBJ2-6; 11 positions match TRBD1. The CDR3 covers 18 residues. Trimming cost V 1 base and J 3 bases; bases outside gene matches: 6. CDR1 and CDR2 (germline): SGDLS, YYNGEE. The CDR3 DNA is TGTGCCAGCAGCGTAAAGGGGACAGGGGGTGATGGGGCCAACGTCCTGACTTTC. This sequence encodes CASSVKGTGGDGANVLTF. The full variable domain, with the rest looked up from reference TRBV9 and TRBJ2-6, is DSGVTQTPKHLITATGQRVTLRCSPRSGDLSVYWYQQSLDQGLQFLIQYYNGEERAKGNILERFSAQQFPDLHSELNLSSLELGDSALYFCASSVKGTGGDGANVLTFGAGSRLTVL.

The CDR3 is CASSSGTTNTGELFF. The CDR3 DNA sequence: TGCGCCAGCAGCTCGGGGACTACGAACACCGGGGAGCTGTTTTTT. The chain links TRBV5-1 to TRBJ2-2; 7 bases are shared with TRBD2. CDR1 is SGHRS and CDR2 is YFSETQ in the germline V gene. The CDR3 is 15 residues long. V lost 3 bases and J lost 0; bases outside the gene matches: 2.